The clone carrying this T cell receptor (beta chain) has ten or more counts. Its target is not known. TCRdb redid the calling of the reads with MiXCR, one entry per CDR3 protein. The repertoire holds 150,000 to 200,000 distinct CDR3 sequences, with 7.5% to 10% as singletons. The sample originates from a study of T cell repertoires in cytomegalovirus infection. Turning to the study itself: Evidence of both CMV infection and a matching HLA type came from public TCR beta signatures.

Germline lookup yields CDR1 SGHTA and CDR2 FQGNSA. Trimming cost V 3 bases and J 1 base, with 15 bases left between them. This CDR3 spans 16 amino acids. Regarding the study as a whole: Ex vivo, HLA-C-restricted CMV-specific TCR beta clonotypes prevailed over the rest of the response. Cumulative frequency of public TCR beta families picked out carriers of CMV plus the relevant HLA.

The TCR sequence derives from a human donor in good health (CMV status not recorded). Some clones in this sample may be carry-over from other donors' samples. Sequenced sample: PBMCs. The chain combines TRBV7-2 with TRBJ2-5, with D perhaps TRBD1 (5 bases). For the CDR3, the DNA is TGTGCCAGCAGCTTCTACGAGAACAGGTTCCAAGAGACCCAGTACTTC. Translating it yields CASSFYENRFQETQYF.